This T cell receptor (beta chain) was sequenced in a study of blood T cell repertoires in COVID-19 (dated by TCRdb to 2018 to 2020). Regarding the research as a whole: Collaborator samples came from the United States, Italy and Spain and covered acute and convalescent phases of COVID-19. HLA class I and class II types, where available, came from metadata supplied by the sample provider rather than from assay-based typing. Samples came from the ongoing ImmuneRACE study (first 160 participants) plus 1,254 subjects from 6 global collaborators. Subjects who had been exposed to COVID-19, were actively infected with it, or had recovered from it provided the deeply sampled blood TCRbeta repertoires that made up the dataset. The material from the prospective study consisted of cDNA or gDNA derived from T cells, B-cell-depleted T cells, or PBMCs. The sample metadata nearly always contained a de-identified subject ID, COVID-19 status, age in years and sex. The repertoires were released in a freely available public database intended as a resource for research on the immune response to SARS-CoV-2.

What the authors observed across the whole study: Clinical and demographic metadata were provided uncurated, with the amount varying by source and participant.

At one collaborating source in Seattle, patients were enrolled during active infection and were followed longitudinally through the course of disease. Whole blood was collected in K2EDTA tubes by collaborating institutions according to the institutions' own protocols. Collaborator samples were shipped for TCRbeta analysis as frozen whole blood, isolated PBMCs, or DNA extracted from either sample type. The immunoSEQ Assay, a bias-controlled multiplex PCR, was used to amplify TCRbeta CDR3 regions from genomic DNA. From the authors' description of their analysis: Within the assay, amplification of reference gene primers was used to estimate how many nucleated cells each sample contained. To quantify the absolute abundance of each unique TCRbeta CDR3 rearrangement, sequence reads were collapsed and filtered. For each sample, productive Simpson clonality was calculated as the square root of Simpson's diversity index over productive rearrangements. TCRdb holds this immuneACCESS table with in-frame rearrangements only. Some clones are missing; in checked studies, unresolved V genes explain under half, and the rest has no known cause. The DNA was the basis for D and trimming; V, J and clone size are from that table. The sample table shows roughly 250,000 clones, and approximately 91% are seen once. The ten largest clones capture approximately 0.8% of the sample.

A note on this clone: Its cognate antigen has yet to be identified. The sample holds no much larger clone one base away, and base qualities are not on file.

This TCR was sampled from a man aged 25 to 40 with COVID-19, enrolled during active disease. The material sequenced was peripheral blood.

Read as DNA, the sequence is TGTGCCAGCAGTGACCGGACATCGAACACCGGGGAGCTGTTTTTT. Its product reads: CASSDRTSNTGELFF. The receptor chain draws on TRBV25-1 and TRBJ2-2; tentative D gene TRBD1, with 5 bases matching. The CDR3 contains 15 residues, cysteine and phenylalanine counted. Just CDR3 DNA is preserved here, 45 bases in frame from base 1. The V and J ends are trimmed by 3 bases and 0 bases, leaving 8 bases between them. CDR1 and CDR2 were assigned from the germline V gene as MGHDK and SYGVNS. Here the CDR3 is joined to the reference TRBV25-1 and TRBJ2-2 genes, and the full variable domain is: EADIYQTPRYLVIGTGKKITLECSQTMGHDKMYWYQQDPGMELHLIHYSYGVNSTEKGDLSSESTVSRIRTEHFPLTLESARPSHTSQYLCASSDRTSNTGELFFGEGSRLTVL.